This entry concerns a single TCR beta chain. What antigen it recognizes has not been identified. Qualities for individual bases were not recorded, and no much larger clone is one base off. The CDR3 holds 16 amino acids from the cysteine to the phenylalanine. Just the 48-base CDR3 DNA is kept, in frame starting at base 1. From the germline V gene (reference sequence), CDR1 is SEHNR and CDR2 is FQNEAQ. V loses 6 bases, J loses 4 bases, and the germline ends lie 21 bases apart. Genomic DNA was used as template for profiling of TCR beta VDJ combinations and CDR3 sequences. An Illumina HiSeq 2000 was the platform used for TCR repertoire sequencing. The study's processing was this. Repertoires were assessed using TRBV/TRBJ rearrangement plots, CDR3 size and DJ length profiles, and Simpson's diversity index. The most abundant DNA sequence in the deep sequencing data was taken as the immunodominant clone. CDR3 amino acid sequences were screened for sharing across subjects and were compared with published repertoires and the VDJdb database. TCRdb reworked the public reads: Q25 trimming with fastp, MiXCR clone assembly, productive beta chains retained. All rows with the same CDR3 protein become a single entry with the most common DNA and genes. The authors' filters were not applied to this entry. The sample data list 350,000 to 450,000 distinct CDR3 sequences, and 60% to 80% of these were observed just once. Together, the top ten hold under 5% of the sample.

In this study, sorted CD4+ and CD8+ T cells from the blood of healthy subjects and of severe aplastic anemia patients had their TCR repertoires deep-sequenced. Ficoll-Paque density gradient centrifugation was used to isolate peripheral blood mononuclear cells. Before DNA extraction, CD4+ and CD8+ T cells were sorted with FACS or magnetic beads. The record originates from a study of CD8+CD57+ T cells in acquired aplastic anemia (dated by TCRdb to 2016 to 2019). Looking at the study overall: DNA extracted from sorted CD4+ and CD8+ cells had a mean of roughly 3.3 ug, with a range of roughly 0.2 to 30 ug. Healthy donor samples averaged approximately 10 million reads for CD4+ and about 11 million for CD8+ cells.

Results and caveats for the whole study, not just this receptor: Some 27 CD8+ CDR3 sequences were found in both patients and controls but appeared to be highly expressed in patients and within the immunodominant clones of the patients. Between patients and healthy controls, no significant difference in CD8+ Simpson's diversity was found (P=0.060).

The sequenced sample consisted of sorted CD4+, CD8+, or CD8+CD57+ T cells (not recorded which) from PBMCs. The receptor chain draws on TRBV7-9 and TRBJ1-1, with a weak D call of TRBD1 (6 bases match). The sequence came from a human donor in good health, serving as a control. The DNA is TGTGCCAGCAGAAATACAGGGTATGCCTGGATCACTGAAGCTTTCTTT. Its coded protein is CASRNTGYAWITEAFF.